The 5 T cell receptor beta chains below come from one sample, sequenced in a study of Ad26.COV2.S vaccination and SARS-CoV-2 variants. Treatment reported: roughly 18 received Ad26.COV2.S at low or high dose, single or two shots; roughly 5 received placebo; per-sample allocation not given. The study sampled participants on day 63 after the first vaccine or placebo injection. Generated by immunoSEQ multiplex PCR, the TCRdb table keeps only in-frame clones and is missing some. The sample lists 440,000 or so clones, 90% occurring once. The material sequenced was peripheral blood, taken in a trial of Ad26.COV2.S vaccine versus placebo. The origin of the receptors is a person aged 18-60 years who received the Ad26.COV2.S COVID-19 vaccine or a placebo.

The chain links TRBV7-2 to TRBJ2-2; TRBD2 matches at 12 bases. The CDR3 totals 16 residues. V shed 5 bases, J shed 7 bases, and the junction held 8 bases outside the gene matches. Germline CDR1 SGHTA, CDR2 FQGNSA. In nucleotides, the CDR3 is TGTGCCAGCAGCCCAGGGACTAGCGGGCCCCTCGGGGAGCTGTTTTTT. It codes for CASSPGTSGPLGELFF. The full variable domain, with the rest looked up from reference TRBV7-2 and TRBJ2-2, is GAGVSQSPSNKVTEKGKDVELRCDPISGHTALYWYRQSLGQGLEFLIYFQGNSAPDKSGLPSDRFSAERTGGSVSTLTIQRTQQEDSAVYLCASSPGTSGPLGELFFGEGSRLTVL.

This rearrangement joins TRBV6-2 or TRBV6-3 to TRBJ1-2; 7 positions agree with TRBD1. In germline, CDR1 is MNHEY, CDR2 SVGEGT. The CDR3 is made up of 15 amino acids. V was clipped by 5 bases and J by 7 bases; unmatched bases: 13. The CDR3 protein is CASSKRRTDRFGYTF. The DNA of the CDR3 is TGTGCCAGCAGTAAACGACGGACGGACAGGTTTGGCTACACCTTC.

The chain combines TRBV9 with TRBJ1-5; the D gene is possibly TRBD1 (5 bases). Germline CDR1 is SGDLS and CDR2 is YYNGEE. CDR3 size: 18 residues. V was pared by 3 bases and J by 0 bases, with 19 bases between. CDR3 coding DNA: TGTGCCAGCAGCGAAGGATCCACCCCCGGGGCTAGCAATCAGCCCCAGCATTTT. This gives the protein CASSEGSTPGASNQPQHF. The full variable domain, with the rest looked up from reference TRBV9 and TRBJ1-5, is DSGVTQTPKHLITATGQRVTLRCSPRSGDLSVYWYQQSLDQGLQFLIQYYNGEERAKGNILERFSAQQFPDLHSELNLSSLELGDSALYFCASSEGSTPGASNQPQHFGDGTRLSIL.

The chain recombines TRBV21-1 with TRBJ2-1; no check of the table's D call, TRBD1, against the DNA was made. TRBV21-1 is a pseudogene. The CDR3 consists of 17 residues. This CDR3 is CASSATKRTGPYNEQFF. CDR3 nucleotides: TGTGCCAGCAGCGCCACGAAGAGGACAGGTCCTTACAATGAGCAGTTCTTC.

V and J are TRBV5-4 and TRBJ2-3, with 7 bases aligning to TRBD1. Trimming took 4 bases from V and 13 from J; bases not matched to a gene: 6. The CDR3 consists of 11 residues. The V gene's germline CDR1 is SGHNT and CDR2 YYREEE (reference sequence). The CDR3 reads CASSQTGKEYF. The DNA of the CDR3 is TGTGCCAGCAGCCAGACAGGGAAGGAGTATTTT.